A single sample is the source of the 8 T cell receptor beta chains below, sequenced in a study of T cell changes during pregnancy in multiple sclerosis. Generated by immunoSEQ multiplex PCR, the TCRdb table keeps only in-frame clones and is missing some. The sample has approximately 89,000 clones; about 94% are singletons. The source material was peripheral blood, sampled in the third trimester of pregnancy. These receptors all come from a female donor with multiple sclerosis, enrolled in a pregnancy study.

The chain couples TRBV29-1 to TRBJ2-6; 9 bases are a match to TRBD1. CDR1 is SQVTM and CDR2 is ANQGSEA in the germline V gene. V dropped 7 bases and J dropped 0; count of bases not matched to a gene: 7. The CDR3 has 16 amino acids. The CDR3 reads CSAGGTGTSGANVLTF. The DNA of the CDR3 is TGCAGCGCCGGTGGGACAGGGACCTCTGGGGCCAACGTCCTGACTTTC.

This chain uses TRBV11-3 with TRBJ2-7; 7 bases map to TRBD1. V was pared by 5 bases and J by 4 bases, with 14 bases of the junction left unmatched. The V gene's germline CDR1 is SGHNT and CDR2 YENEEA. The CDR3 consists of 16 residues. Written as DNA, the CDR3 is TGTGCCAGCAGCCCCCCCTTGGACAGGTCATGGTACGAGCAGTACTTC. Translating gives CASSPPLDRSWYEQYF.

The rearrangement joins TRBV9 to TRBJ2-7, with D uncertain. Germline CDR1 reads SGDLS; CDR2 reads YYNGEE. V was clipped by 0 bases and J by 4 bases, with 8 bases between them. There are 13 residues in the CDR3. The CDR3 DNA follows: TGTGCCAGCAGCGTAGCTGAGCGATACGAGCAGTACTTC. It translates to CASSVAERYEQYF. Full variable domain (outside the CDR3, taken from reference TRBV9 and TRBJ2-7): DSGVTQTPKHLITATGQRVTLRCSPRSGDLSVYWYQQSLDQGLQFLIQYYNGEERAKGNILERFSAQQFPDLHSELNLSSLELGDSALYFCASSVAERYEQYFGPGTRLTVT.

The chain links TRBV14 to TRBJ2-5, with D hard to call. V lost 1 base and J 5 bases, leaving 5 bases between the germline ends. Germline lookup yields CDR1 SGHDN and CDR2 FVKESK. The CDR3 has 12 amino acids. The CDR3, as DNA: TGTGCCAGCAGCCAAGTCTCTGAGACCCAGTACTTC. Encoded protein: CASSQVSETQYF. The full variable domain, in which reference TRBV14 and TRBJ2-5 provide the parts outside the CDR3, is EAGVTQFPSHSVIEKGQTVTLRCDPISGHDNLYWYRRVMGKEIKFLLHFVKESKQDESGMPNNRFLAERTGGTYSTLKVQPAELEDSGVYFCASSQVSETQYFGPGTRLLVL.

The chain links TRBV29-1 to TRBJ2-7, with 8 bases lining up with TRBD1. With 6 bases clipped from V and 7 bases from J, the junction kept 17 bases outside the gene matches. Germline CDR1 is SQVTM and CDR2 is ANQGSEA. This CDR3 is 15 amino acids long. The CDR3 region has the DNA TGCAGCGTCAAAACAAGACAGGGGCCCACTAGTGAGCAGTACTTC. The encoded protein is CSVKTRQGPTSEQYF.

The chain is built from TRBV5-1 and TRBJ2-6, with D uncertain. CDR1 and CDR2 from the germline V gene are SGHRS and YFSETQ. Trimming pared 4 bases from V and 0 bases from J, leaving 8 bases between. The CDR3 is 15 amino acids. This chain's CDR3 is CASSGIYSGANVLTF. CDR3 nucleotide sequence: TGCGCCAGCAGCGGCATATACTCTGGGGCCAACGTCCTGACTTTC.

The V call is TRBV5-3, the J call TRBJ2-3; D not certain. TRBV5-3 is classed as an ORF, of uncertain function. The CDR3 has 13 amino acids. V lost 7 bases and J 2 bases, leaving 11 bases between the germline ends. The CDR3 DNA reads TGTGCCAGACCGTACTGCGCCACAGATACGCAGTATTTT. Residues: CARPYCATDTQYF.

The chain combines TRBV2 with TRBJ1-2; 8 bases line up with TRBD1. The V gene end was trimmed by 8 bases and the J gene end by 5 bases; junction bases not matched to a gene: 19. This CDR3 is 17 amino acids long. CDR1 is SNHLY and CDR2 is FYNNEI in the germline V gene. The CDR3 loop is CASHWDPGAGGFYGYTF. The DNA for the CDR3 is TGTGCCAGCCACTGGGATCCGGGGGCAGGGGGCTTTTATGGCTACACCTTC.